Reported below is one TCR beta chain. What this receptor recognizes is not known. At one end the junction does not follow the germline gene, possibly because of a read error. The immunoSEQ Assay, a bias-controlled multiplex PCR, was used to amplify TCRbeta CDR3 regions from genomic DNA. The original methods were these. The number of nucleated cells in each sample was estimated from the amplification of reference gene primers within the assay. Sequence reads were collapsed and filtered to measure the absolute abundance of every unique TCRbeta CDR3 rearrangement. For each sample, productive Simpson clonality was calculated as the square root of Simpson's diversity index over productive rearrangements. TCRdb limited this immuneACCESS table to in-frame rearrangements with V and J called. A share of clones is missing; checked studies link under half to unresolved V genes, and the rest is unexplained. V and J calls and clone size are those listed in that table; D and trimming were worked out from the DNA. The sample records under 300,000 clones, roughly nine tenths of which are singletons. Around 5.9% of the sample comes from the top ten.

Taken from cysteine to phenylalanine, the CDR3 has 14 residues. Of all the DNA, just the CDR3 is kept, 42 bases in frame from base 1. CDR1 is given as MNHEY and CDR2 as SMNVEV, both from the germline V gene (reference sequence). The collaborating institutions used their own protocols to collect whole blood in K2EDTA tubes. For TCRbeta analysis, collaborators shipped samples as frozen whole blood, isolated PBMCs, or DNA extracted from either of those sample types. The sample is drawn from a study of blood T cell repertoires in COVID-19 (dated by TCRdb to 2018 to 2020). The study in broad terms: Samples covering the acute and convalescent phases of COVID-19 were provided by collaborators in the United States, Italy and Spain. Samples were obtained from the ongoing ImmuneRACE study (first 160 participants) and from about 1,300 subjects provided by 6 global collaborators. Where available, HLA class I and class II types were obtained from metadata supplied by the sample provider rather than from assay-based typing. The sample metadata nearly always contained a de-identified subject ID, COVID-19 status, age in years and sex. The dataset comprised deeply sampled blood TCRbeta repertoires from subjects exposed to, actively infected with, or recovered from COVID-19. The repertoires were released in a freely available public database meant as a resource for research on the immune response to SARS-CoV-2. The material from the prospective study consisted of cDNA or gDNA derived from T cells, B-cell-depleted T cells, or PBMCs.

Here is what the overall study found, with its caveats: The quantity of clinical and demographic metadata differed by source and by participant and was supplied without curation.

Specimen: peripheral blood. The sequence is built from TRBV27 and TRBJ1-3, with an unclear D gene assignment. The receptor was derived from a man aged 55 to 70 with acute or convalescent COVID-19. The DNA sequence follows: TGTGCCAGCCGGGATACTTACTCTGGAAATACCATATATTTT. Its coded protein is CASRDTYSGNTIYF.